The rows below give T cell receptor beta chains drawn from one sample of a study of CD8 T cells in ankylosing spondylitis. Using its own MiXCR run on the 5' RACE reads, TCRdb lists one record per CDR3 protein. The sample lists about 340,000 distinct CDR3 sequences, 20% to 25% occurring once. The sequenced material came from blood, either unsorted or a sorted T cell fraction (not recorded which). The source is a male donor with ankylosing spondylitis or in good health (not recorded which). Both conserved end residues are part of each CDR3. D genes are given only for firm matches.

cdr3_aa d_call j_call v_call
CASSQGGRGLGEQYF TRBD1 TRBJ2-7 TRBV3-1
CASSYSYSGAGTSTDTQYF - TRBJ2-3 TRBV6-5
CASSDPDREETQYF TRBD1 TRBJ2-5 TRBV2
CASSQDRRGTDTQYF - TRBJ2-3 TRBV3-1
CASSQATVLNTGELFF - TRBJ2-2 TRBV3-1
CASSSTTSGGADTQYF TRBD2 TRBJ2-3 TRBV11-2
CASRTGTGNPEAFF TRBD1 TRBJ1-1 TRBV18
CASSHVPYEQYF - TRBJ2-7 TRBV3-1
CASSLEGVPGLAGKETQYF TRBD2 TRBJ2-5 TRBV5-1
CASTREGARDEQYF TRBD1 TRBJ2-7 TRBV4-1
CASSTGGSGELFF TRBD1 TRBJ2-2 TRBV10-1
CASSLWGTSYEQYF - TRBJ2-7 TRBV5-6
CASSGGAKNIQYF - TRBJ2-4 TRBV25-1
CASSGGVANTGELFF - TRBJ2-2 TRBV2
CAWSDPGPVNTEAFF - TRBJ1-1 TRBV30
CASSLDTGTIYNEQFF - TRBJ2-1 TRBV7-9
CASSVLGGTGELFF TRBD2 TRBJ2-2 TRBV9
CASSTSEGGHYGYTF - TRBJ1-2 TRBV18
CSVLRGAYNEQFF - TRBJ2-1 TRBV29-1
CASSPLGNYGYTF - TRBJ1-2 TRBV4-1
CASSLGIISGIEQFF - TRBJ2-1 TRBV7-9
CSAESKGLAVQETQYF TRBD2 TRBJ2-5 TRBV20-1
CASSFEGEGYTF - TRBJ1-2 TRBV28
CASSSIQNTEAFF - TRBJ1-1 TRBV12-3/TRBV12-4
CAISESIGYSYEQYF - TRBJ2-7 TRBV10-3
CASSLVTLRETQYF - TRBJ2-5 TRBV7-8
CASSQKRGAYNEQFF TRBD2 TRBJ2-1 TRBV3-1
CASSFHNSYNEQFF - TRBJ2-1 TRBV5-1
CASSQSGGAYNEQFF TRBD1 TRBJ2-1 TRBV3-1
CASSLVGVKNTEAFF - TRBJ1-1 TRBV7-9
CASSQGLRSSYEQYF - TRBJ2-7 TRBV3-1
CSATPPGQPPWEYF TRBD1 TRBJ2-7 TRBV20-1
CASSPDLGGYGNQPQHF - TRBJ1-5 TRBV3-1
CSATNRDRGNTEAFF TRBD1 TRBJ1-1 TRBV20-1
CASSRESAYNEQFF - TRBJ2-1 TRBV27
CASSEGGESSGGEQYF TRBD2 TRBJ2-7 TRBV25-1
CSARGPSSSYEQYF - TRBJ2-7 TRBV20-1
CASSLDILAKNIQYF - TRBJ2-4 TRBV5-5
CASKAFRAVSTDTQYF - TRBJ2-3 TRBV12-3/TRBV12-4
CASSFSSAYEQYF - TRBJ2-7 TRBV12-3/TRBV12-4
CASSYSKGWFAEAFF - TRBJ1-1 TRBV6-5
CASSTRTDTQYF - TRBJ2-3 TRBV7-8
CASSPDGVEQYF - TRBJ2-7 TRBV7-6
CASRLAGGVNNEQFF TRBD2 TRBJ2-1 TRBV28
CSVLNGYGYTF - TRBJ1-2 TRBV29-1
CASVQSTSGNSPLHF - TRBJ1-6 TRBV19
CASSDQGLYYGYTF - TRBJ1-2 TRBV9
CASSPGVSRATDTQYF - TRBJ2-3 TRBV12-3/TRBV12-4
CASSGGLGPNYGYTF - TRBJ1-2 TRBV7-6
CASSVAGDAVDTQYF - TRBJ2-3 TRBV9
CASSVTTGSEQFF TRBD1 TRBJ2-1 TRBV9
CASSVGGGLTNTQYF - TRBJ2-3 TRBV9
CSARPGSQYEQYF - TRBJ2-7 TRBV20-1
CASSAYQGSTDTQYF - TRBJ2-3 TRBV5-5
CASSQVGRGSGEQYF - TRBJ2-7 TRBV14
CASVAEETQYF - TRBJ2-5 TRBV25-1